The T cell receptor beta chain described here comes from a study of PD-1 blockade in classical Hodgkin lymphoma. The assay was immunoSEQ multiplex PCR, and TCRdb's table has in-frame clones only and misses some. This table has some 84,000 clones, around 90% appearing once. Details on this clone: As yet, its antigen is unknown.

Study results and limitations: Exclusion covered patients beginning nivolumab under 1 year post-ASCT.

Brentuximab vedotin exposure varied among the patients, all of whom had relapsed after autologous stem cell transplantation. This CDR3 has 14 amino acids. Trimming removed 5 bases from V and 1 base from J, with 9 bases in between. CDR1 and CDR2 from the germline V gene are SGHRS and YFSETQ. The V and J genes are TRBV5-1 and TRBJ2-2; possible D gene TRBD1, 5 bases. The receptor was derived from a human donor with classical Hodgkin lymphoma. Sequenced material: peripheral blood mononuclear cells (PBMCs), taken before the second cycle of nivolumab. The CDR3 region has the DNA TGCGCCAGCAGAGGGGCAGGGAACACCGGGGAGCTGTTTTTT. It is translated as CASRGAGNTGELFF. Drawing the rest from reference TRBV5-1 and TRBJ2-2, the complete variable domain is KAGVTQTPRYLIKTRGQQVTLSCSPISGHRSVSWYQQTPGQGLQFLFEYFSETQRNKGNFPGRFSGRQFSNSRSEMNVSTLELGDSALYLCASRGAGNTGELFFGEGSRLTVL.